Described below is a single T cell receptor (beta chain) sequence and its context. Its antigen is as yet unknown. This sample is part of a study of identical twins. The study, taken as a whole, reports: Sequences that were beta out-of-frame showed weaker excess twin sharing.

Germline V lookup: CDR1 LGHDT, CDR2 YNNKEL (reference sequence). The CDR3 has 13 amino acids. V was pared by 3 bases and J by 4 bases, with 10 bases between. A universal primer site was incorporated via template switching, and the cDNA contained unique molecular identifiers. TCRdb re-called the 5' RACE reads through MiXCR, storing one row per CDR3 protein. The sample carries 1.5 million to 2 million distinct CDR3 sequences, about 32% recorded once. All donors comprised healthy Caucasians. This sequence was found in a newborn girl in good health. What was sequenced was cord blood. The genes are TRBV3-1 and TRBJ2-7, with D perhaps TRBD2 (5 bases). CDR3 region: CASSQRVRYEQYF. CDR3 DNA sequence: TGTGCCAGCAGCCAGCGGGTTAGGTACGAGCAGTACTTC.